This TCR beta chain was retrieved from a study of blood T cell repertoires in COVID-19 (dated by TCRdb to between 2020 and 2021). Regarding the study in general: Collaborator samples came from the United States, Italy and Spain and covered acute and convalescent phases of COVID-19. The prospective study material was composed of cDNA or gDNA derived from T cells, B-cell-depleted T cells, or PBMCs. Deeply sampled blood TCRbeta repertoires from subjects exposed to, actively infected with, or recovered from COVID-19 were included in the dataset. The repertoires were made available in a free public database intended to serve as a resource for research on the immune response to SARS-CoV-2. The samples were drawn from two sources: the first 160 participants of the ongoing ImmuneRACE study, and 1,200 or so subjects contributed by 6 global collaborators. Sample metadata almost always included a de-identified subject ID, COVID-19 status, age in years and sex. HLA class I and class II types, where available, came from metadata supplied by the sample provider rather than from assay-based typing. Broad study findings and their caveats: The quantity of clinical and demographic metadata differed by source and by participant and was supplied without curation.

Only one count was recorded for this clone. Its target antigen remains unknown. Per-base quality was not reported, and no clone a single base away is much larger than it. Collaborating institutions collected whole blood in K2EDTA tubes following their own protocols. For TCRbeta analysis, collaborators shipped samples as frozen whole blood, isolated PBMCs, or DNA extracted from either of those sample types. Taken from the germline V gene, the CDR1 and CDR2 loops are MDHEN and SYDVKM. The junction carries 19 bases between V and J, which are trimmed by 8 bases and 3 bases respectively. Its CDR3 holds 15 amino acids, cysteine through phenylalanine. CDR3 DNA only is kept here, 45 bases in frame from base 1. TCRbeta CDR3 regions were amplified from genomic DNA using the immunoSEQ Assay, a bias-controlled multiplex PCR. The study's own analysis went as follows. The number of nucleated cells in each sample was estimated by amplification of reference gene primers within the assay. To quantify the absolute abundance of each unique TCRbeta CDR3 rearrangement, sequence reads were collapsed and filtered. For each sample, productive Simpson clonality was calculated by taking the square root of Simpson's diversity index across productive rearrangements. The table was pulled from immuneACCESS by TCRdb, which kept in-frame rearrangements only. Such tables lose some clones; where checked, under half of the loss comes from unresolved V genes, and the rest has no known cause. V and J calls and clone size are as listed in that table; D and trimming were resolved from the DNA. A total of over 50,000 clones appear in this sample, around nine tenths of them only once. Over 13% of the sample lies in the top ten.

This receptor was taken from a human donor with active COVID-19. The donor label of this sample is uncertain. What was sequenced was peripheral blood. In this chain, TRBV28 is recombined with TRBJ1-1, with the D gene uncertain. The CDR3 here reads CASLASWRRDTEAFF. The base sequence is TGTGCCAGCCTGGCTAGCTGGCGCCGGGACACTGAAGCTTTCTTT. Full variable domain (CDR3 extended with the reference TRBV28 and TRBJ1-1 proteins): DVKVTQSSRYLVKRTGEKVFLECVQDMDHENMFWYRQDPGLGLRLIYFSYDVKMKEKGDIPEGYSVSREKKERFSLILESASTNQTSMYLCASLASWRRDTEAFFGQGTRLTVV.